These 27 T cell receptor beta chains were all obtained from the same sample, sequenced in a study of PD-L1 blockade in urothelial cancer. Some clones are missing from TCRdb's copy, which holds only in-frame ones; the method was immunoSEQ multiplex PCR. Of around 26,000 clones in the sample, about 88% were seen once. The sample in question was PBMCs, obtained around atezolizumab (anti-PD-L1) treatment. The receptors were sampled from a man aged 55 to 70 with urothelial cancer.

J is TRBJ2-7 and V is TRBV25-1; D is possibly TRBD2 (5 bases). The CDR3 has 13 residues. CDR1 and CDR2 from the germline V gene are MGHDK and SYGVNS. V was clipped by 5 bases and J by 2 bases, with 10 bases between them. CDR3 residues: CASSREPPYEQYF. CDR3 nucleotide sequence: TGTGCCAGCAGTCGGGAACCGCCCTACGAGCAGTACTTC.

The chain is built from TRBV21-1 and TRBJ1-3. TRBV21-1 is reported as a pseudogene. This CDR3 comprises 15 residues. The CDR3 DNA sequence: TGTGCCAGCAGCAAAGTGGGGAGCTCTGGAAACACCATATATTTT. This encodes CASSKVGSSGNTIYF.

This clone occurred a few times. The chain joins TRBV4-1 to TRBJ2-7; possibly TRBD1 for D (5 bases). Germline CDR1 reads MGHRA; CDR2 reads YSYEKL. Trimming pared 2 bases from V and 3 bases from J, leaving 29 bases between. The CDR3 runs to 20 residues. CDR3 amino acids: CASSQPRNAGRLGPGYEQYF. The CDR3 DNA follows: TGCGCCAGCAGCCAACCCAGGAATGCAGGGCGGCTAGGTCCGGGCTACGAGCAGTACTTC.

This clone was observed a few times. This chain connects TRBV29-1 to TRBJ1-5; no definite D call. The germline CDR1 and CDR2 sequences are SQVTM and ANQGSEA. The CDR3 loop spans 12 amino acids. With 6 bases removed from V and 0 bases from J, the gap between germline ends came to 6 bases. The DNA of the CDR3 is TGCAGCGTCACAATTAGCAATCAGCCCCAGCATTTT. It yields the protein CSVTISNQPQHF.

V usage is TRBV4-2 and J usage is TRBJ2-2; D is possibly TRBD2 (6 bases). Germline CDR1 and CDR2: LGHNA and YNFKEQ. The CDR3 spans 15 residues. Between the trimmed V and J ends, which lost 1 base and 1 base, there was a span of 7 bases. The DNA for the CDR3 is TGTGCCAGCAGCCAAGCGGGGGAGAACACCGGGGAGCTGTTTTTT. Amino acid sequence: CASSQAGENTGELFF.

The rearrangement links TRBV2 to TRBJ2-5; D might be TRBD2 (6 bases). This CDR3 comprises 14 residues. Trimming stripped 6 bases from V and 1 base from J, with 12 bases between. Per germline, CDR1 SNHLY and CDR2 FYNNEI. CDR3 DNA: TGTGCCAGCAGGGAGGGACGGATCCAAGAGACCCAGTACTTC. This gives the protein CASREGRIQETQYF.

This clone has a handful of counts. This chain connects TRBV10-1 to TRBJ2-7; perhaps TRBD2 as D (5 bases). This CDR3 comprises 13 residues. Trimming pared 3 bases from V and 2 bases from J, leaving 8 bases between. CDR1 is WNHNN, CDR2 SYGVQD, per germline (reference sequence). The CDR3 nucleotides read TGCGCCAGCAGTGATCCCGGGACCTACGAGCAGTACTTC. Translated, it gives CASSDPGTYEQYF.

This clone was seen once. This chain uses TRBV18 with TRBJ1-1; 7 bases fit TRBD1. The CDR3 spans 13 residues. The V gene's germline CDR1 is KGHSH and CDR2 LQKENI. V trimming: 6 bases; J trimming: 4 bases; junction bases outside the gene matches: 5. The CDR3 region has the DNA TGTGCCAGCTCCCCATCAGGGGGCACTGAAGCTTTCTTT. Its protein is CASSPSGGTEAFF.

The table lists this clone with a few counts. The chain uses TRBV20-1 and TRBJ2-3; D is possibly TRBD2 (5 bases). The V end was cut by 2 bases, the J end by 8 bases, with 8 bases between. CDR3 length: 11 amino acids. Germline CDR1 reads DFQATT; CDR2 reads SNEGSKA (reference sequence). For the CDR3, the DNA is TGCAGTGCTAGATGGGGAGTTACGCAGTATTTT. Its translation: CSARWGVTQYF.

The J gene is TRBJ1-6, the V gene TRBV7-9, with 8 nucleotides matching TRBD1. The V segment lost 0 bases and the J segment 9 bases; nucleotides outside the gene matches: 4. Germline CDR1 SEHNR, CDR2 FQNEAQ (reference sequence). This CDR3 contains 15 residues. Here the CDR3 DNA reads TGTGCCAGCAGCTTAGCCGGGACAGGTCTTTCACCCCTCCACTTT. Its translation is CASSLAGTGLSPLHF.

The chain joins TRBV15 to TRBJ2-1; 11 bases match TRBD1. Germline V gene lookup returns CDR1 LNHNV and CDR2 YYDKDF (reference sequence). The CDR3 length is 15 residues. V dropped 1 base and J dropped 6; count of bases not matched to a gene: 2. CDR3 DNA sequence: TGTGCCACCAGCAGAGCCGGGACAGGGGGCAATGAGCAGTTCTTC. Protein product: CATSRAGTGGNEQFF.

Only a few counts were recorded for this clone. As DNA, the CDR3 is TGTGCCAGCAGTCCCAACAGTGCAACTAATGAAAAACTGTTTTTT. Protein product: CASSPNSATNEKLFF. The V call is TRBV27, the J call TRBJ1-4; D remains unclear. Per the germline V gene, CDR1 is MNHEY and CDR2 is SMNVEV (reference sequence). There are 15 residues in the CDR3. V lost 5 bases and J lost 0, with 10 bases in between.

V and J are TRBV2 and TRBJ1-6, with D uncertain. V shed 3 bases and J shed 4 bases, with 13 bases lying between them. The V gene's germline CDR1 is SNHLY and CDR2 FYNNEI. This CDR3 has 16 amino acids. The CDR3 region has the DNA TGTGCCAGCAGTGATTCTGGGTCAGCGTATAATTCACCCCTCCACTTT. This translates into CASSDSGSAYNSPLHF. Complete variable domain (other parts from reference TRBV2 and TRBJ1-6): EPEVTQTPSHQVTQMGQEVILRCVPISNHLYFYWYRQILGQKVEFLVSFYNNEISEKSEIFDDQFSVERPDGSNFTLKIRSTKLEDSAMYFCASSDSGSAYNSPLHFGNGTRLTVT.

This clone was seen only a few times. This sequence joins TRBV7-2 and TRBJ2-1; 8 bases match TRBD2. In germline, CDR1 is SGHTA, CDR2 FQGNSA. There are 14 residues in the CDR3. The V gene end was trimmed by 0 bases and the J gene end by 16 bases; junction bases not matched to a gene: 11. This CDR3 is CASSLAFAGGPLFF. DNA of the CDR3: TGTGCCAGCAGCTTAGCGTTTGCGGGAGGCCCTTTATTCTTC.

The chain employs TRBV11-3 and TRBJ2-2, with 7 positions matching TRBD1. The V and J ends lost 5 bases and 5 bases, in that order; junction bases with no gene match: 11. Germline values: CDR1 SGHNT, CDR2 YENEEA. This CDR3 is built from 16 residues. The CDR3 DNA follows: TGTGCCAGCAGCCCGGGTCCGACAGGGAAGACCGGGGAGCTGTTTTTT. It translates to CASSPGPTGKTGELFF.

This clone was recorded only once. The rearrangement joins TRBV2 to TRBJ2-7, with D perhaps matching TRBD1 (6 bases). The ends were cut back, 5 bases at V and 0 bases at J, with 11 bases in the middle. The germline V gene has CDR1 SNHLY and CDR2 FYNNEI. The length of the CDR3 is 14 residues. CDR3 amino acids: CASSFDRSSYEQYF. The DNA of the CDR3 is TGTGCCAGCAGTTTTGACAGGAGCTCCTACGAGCAGTACTTC.

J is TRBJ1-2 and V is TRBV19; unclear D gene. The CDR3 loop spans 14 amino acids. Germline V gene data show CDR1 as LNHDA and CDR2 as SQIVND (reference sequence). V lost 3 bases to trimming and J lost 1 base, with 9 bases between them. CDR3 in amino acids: CASSIRTINYGYTF. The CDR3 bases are TGTGCCAGTAGTATCCGGACTATTAACTATGGCTACACCTTC.

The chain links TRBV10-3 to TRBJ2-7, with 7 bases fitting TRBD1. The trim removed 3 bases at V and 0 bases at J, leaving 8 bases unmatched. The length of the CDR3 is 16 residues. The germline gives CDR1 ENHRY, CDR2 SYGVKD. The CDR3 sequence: CAISDLLRGSSYEQYF. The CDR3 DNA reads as TGTGCCATCAGTGACCTCCTCAGGGGGAGCTCCTACGAGCAGTACTTC.

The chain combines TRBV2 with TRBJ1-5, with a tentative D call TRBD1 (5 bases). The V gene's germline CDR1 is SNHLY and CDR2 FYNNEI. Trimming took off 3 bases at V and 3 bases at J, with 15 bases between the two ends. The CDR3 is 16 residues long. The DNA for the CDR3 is TGTGCCAGCAGTGATTTGGAGGGGTTTTCCAATCAGCCCCAGCATTTT. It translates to CASSDLEGFSNQPQHF.

The chain's CDR3 is CASSPPGQGHYGYTF. For the CDR3, the DNA is TGTGCCAGCAGCCCACCGGGACAGGGGCACTATGGCTACACCTTC. The rearrangement uses TRBV5-4 and TRBJ1-2; 10 bases match TRBD1. The CDR3 runs 15 residues. Germline V gene sequence: CDR1 SGHNT, CDR2 YYREEE (reference sequence). Germline trimming cut 4 bases from V and 3 bases from J; bases unmatched to any gene: 6.

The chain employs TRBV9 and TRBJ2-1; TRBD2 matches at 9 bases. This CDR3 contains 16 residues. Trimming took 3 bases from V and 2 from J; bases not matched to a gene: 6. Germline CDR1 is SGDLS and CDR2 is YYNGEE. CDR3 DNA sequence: TGTGCCAGCAGCGAAGGGACTAGCCGGCCCTACAATGAGCAGTTCTTC. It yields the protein CASSEGTSRPYNEQFF.

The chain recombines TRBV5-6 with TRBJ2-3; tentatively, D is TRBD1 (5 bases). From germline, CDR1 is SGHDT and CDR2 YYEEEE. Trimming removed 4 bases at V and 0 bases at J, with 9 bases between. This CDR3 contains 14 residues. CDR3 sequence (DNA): TGTGCCAGCAGCCCGCGACAGAGCACAGATACGCAGTATTTT. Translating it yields CASSPRQSTDTQYF.

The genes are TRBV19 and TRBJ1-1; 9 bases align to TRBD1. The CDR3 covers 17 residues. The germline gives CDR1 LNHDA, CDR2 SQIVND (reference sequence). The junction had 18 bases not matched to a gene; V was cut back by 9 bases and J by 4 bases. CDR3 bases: TGTGCCAGCAAGCGAGGGAAACAGGGGGCGTTGAGCACTGAAGCTTTCTTT. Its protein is CASKRGKQGALSTEAFF.

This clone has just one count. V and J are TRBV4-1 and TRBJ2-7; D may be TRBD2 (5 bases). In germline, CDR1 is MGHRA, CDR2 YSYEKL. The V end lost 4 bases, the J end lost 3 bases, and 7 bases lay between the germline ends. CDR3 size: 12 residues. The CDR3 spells CASSRGFYEQYF. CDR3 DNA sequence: TGCGCCAGCAGCCGAGGGTTCTACGAGCAGTACTTC.

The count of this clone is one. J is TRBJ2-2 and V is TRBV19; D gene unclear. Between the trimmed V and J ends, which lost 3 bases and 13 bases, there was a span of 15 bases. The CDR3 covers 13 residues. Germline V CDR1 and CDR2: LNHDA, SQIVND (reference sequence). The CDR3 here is CASSIETLKPLFF. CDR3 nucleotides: TGTGCCAGTAGTATCGAGACATTAAAGCCGCTGTTTTTT.

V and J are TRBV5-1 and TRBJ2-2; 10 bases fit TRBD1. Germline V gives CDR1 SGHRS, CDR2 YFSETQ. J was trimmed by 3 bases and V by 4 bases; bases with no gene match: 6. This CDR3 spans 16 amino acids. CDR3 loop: CASSTGQGWYTGELFF. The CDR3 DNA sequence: TGCGCCAGCAGCACGGGACAGGGGTGGTACACCGGGGAGCTGTTTTTT.

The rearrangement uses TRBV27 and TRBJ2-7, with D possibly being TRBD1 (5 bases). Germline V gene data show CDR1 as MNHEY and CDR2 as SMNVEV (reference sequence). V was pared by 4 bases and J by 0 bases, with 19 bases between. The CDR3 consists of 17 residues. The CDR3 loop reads CASSSRDRPKSSYEQYF. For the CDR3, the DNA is TGTGCCAGCAGTTCCCGCGACAGACCCAAAAGCTCCTACGAGCAGTACTTC.